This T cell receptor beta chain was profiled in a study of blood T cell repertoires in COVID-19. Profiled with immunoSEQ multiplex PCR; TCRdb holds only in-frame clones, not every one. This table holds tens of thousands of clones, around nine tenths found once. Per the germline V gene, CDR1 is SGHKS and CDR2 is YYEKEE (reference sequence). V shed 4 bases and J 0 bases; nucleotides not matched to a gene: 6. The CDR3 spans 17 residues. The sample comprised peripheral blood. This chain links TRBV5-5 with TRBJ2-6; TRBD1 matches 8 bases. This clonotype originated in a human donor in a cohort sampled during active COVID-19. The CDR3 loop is CASSKDRVDSGANVLTF. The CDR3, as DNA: TGTGCCAGCAGCAAGGACAGGGTGGACTCTGGGGCCAACGTCCTGACTTTC.